The rows below give T cell receptor beta chains drawn from one sample of a study of cytomegalovirus exposure and HLA in healthy donors. Here immunoSEQ multiplex PCR was the method, and the copy in TCRdb shows in-frame clones only, minus some. The listing contains around 75,000 clones. Source material: PBMCs. The receptor set was obtained from a woman aged 60-75 years in good health and CMV-seronegative. Each CDR3 is given with its conserved first and last residue. Fields, in order: V gene, J gene, CDR3 protein.

V gene: TRBV9
J gene: TRBJ1-4
CDR3 protein: CASSVGSYNEKLFF

V gene: TRBV4-1
J gene: TRBJ2-6
CDR3 protein: CASSQDTRRSSGANVLTF

V gene: TRBV19
J gene: TRBJ1-5
CDR3 protein: CASSRGQVYSNQPQHF

V gene: TRBV6-5
J gene: TRBJ2-1
CDR3 protein: CASSYAGTGGYNEQFF

V gene: TRBV7-2
J gene: TRBJ2-7
CDR3 protein: CATARIPYEQYF

V gene: TRBV19
J gene: TRBJ2-4
CDR3 protein: CASSMGRAKNIQYF

V gene: TRBV7-9
J gene: TRBJ2-3
CDR3 protein: CASSLGLAGADTQYF

V gene: TRBV5-6
J gene: TRBJ2-5
CDR3 protein: CASSWGLPPGTQYF

V gene: TRBV27
J gene: TRBJ1-1
CDR3 protein: CASSFAGMNTEAFF

V gene: TRBV19
J gene: TRBJ1-1
CDR3 protein: CASSILNTEAFF

V gene: TRBV12-2
J gene: TRBJ2-7
CDR3 protein: CASPIGSPRGYEQYF

V gene: TRBV2
J gene: TRBJ2-5
CDR3 protein: CASSEPGLAQETQYF

V gene: TRBV20-1
J gene: TRBJ1-1
CDR3 protein: CSVKPGTEAFF

V gene: TRBV27
J gene: NA
CDR3 protein: CASSLGSSSGMVYEQYF

V gene: TRBV4-2
J gene: TRBJ2-7
CDR3 protein: CASSQDAAISYEQYF

V gene: TRBV4-1
J gene: TRBJ2-1
CDR3 protein: CASSRNLAGGYNEQFF

V gene: TRBV5-6
J gene: TRBJ2-2
CDR3 protein: CASSFDRRATGELFF

V gene: TRBV5-1
J gene: TRBJ2-5
CDR3 protein: CASSYGQGQETQYF

V gene: TRBV6-5
J gene: TRBJ2-5
CDR3 protein: CASSYRDRETQYF

V gene: TRBV6-5
J gene: TRBJ2-7
CDR3 protein: CASSYLRQDTYEQYF

V gene: TRBV5-5
J gene: TRBJ2-1
CDR3 protein: CASSRGLAGADEQFF

V gene: TRBV5-1
J gene: TRBJ2-5
CDR3 protein: CASSFGTSYPETQYF

V gene: TRBV11-2
J gene: TRBJ2-7
CDR3 protein: CASSLAGWGAGGPYEQYF

V gene: TRBV2
J gene: NA
CDR3 protein: CASSEGTGVGEQYF

V gene: TRBV28
J gene: TRBJ2-5
CDR3 protein: CASSFEDLAGYRQETQYF

V gene: TRBV19
J gene: TRBJ1-2
CDR3 protein: CAGTNGQYGYTF

V gene: TRBV7-2
J gene: TRBJ2-5
CDR3 protein: CASSPPGGQETQYF

V gene: TRBV7-9
J gene: TRBJ2-1
CDR3 protein: CASSLSGGNNEQFF

V gene: TRBV30
J gene: TRBJ2-2
CDR3 protein: CAWSVGATGIIGELFF

V gene: TRBV2
J gene: TRBJ1-1
CDR3 protein: CASRGKQGRADTEAFF

V gene: TRBV28
J gene: TRBJ2-7
CDR3 protein: CASRTPDAGTGRYEQYF

V gene: TRBV4-3
J gene: TRBJ2-1
CDR3 protein: CASSRSAGTGSNEQFF

V gene: TRBV27
J gene: TRBJ2-1
CDR3 protein: CASSIAGTGYNEQFF

V gene: TRBV7-6
J gene: TRBJ1-1
CDR3 protein: CASSSTGTLGMNTEAFF

V gene: TRBV2
J gene: TRBJ2-1
CDR3 protein: CASSGEAGDEQFF

V gene: TRBV19
J gene: TRBJ2-3
CDR3 protein: CASSRTPGQLSTDTQYF

V gene: TRBV7-2
J gene: TRBJ2-3
CDR3 protein: CASSLGTGQGNTDTQYF

V gene: TRBV19
J gene: TRBJ2-3
CDR3 protein: CASSPGPSGSTDTQYF

V gene: TRBV28
J gene: TRBJ2-7
CDR3 protein: CASSLGGLAGLNYEQYF

V gene: TRBV6-6
J gene: TRBJ2-7
CDR3 protein: CASSRFPGQVGEQYF

V gene: TRBV7-3
J gene: TRBJ2-3
CDR3 protein: CASSRVEDTQYF

V gene: TRBV28
J gene: TRBJ1-1
CDR3 protein: CASTQAQGAMNTEAFF

V gene: TRBV10-3
J gene: TRBJ2-1
CDR3 protein: CAISSTNSYNEQFF

V gene: TRBV29-1
J gene: TRBJ2-3
CDR3 protein: CSVRRTGFTDTQYF

V gene: TRBV10-1
J gene: TRBJ2-7
CDR3 protein: CASSESGGEQYF

V gene: TRBV19
J gene: TRBJ2-1
CDR3 protein: CASSISGMTYNEQFF

V gene: TRBV9
J gene: TRBJ2-7
CDR3 protein: CASSAGQVRYEQYF

V gene: TRBV7-2
J gene: TRBJ2-1
CDR3 protein: CASSLDSPYNEQFF

V gene: TRBV9
J gene: TRBJ2-7
CDR3 protein: CASSVARTSGSYEQYF

V gene: TRBV28
J gene: TRBJ2-7
CDR3 protein: CASSPSALGGAKGEQYF

V gene: TRBV28
J gene: TRBJ1-5
CDR3 protein: CASNPGFSQPQHF

V gene: TRBV25-1
J gene: TRBJ2-7
CDR3 protein: CASSDTGTGSYEQYF

V gene: TRBV18
J gene: TRBJ2-7
CDR3 protein: CASSPRDTSPYEQYF

V gene: TRBV27
J gene: TRBJ2-7
CDR3 protein: CASSLNQGAYEQYF

V gene: TRBV4-1
J gene: TRBJ2-1
CDR3 protein: CASSPHPSSYNEQFF

V gene: TRBV30
J gene: TRBJ1-3
CDR3 protein: CAWTDMTDLGGNTIYF

V gene: TRBV1
J gene: TRBJ2-1
CDR3 protein: CTSSHPKDLGDDEQFF

V gene: TRBV18
J gene: TRBJ2-4
CDR3 protein: CASSPQPGIAKNIQYF

V gene: TRBV9
J gene: TRBJ1-5
CDR3 protein: CASTTGLGNQPQHF